Each of the 3 T cell receptor beta chains below was sequenced from the same sample in a study of identical twins. Each CDR3 protein gets one entry after TCRdb re-called the 5' RACE reads with MiXCR. This sample has some 500,000 distinct CDR3 sequences, with about 20% found just once. The same sample was also studied in work on T cells expressing NK-cell markers.

The specimen sequenced was CD4+ T cells sorted from blood. These receptors were collected from a woman between 18 and 29 years old in good health.

This clonotype was observed a handful of times. This chain links TRBV7-2 with TRBJ2-7; D is uncertain. This CDR3 region has 14 residues. Germline V lookup: CDR1 SGHTA, CDR2 FQGNSA. The V and J ends lost 0 bases and 0 bases respectively, with 6 bases between them. The CDR3 DNA follows: TGTGCCAGCAGCTTAGCTTCCAGCTCCTACGAGCAGTACTTC. It yields the protein CASSLASSSYEQYF.

The chain uses TRBV7-9 and TRBJ2-4, with D tentatively TRBD1 (5 bases). In germline, CDR1 is SEHNR, CDR2 FQNEAQ (reference sequence). CDR3 length equals 14 residues. The V end was cut by 5 bases, the J end by 8 bases, with 16 bases between. The CDR3 protein is CASSPGNQRYIQYF. As DNA, the CDR3 is TGTGCCAGCAGCCCAGGGAATCAGAGGTACATTCAGTACTTC.

The chain carries TRBV24-1 and TRBJ2-1; perhaps TRBD1 as D (6 bases). Trimming removed 3 bases from V and 0 bases from J, with 11 bases in between. This CDR3 has 16 residues. The germline V gene has CDR1 KGHDR and CDR2 SFDVKD. The CDR3 sequence: CATSDRTGSSYNEQFF. The CDR3 coding sequence is TGTGCCACCAGTGATCGAACAGGGAGCTCCTACAATGAGCAGTTCTTC.